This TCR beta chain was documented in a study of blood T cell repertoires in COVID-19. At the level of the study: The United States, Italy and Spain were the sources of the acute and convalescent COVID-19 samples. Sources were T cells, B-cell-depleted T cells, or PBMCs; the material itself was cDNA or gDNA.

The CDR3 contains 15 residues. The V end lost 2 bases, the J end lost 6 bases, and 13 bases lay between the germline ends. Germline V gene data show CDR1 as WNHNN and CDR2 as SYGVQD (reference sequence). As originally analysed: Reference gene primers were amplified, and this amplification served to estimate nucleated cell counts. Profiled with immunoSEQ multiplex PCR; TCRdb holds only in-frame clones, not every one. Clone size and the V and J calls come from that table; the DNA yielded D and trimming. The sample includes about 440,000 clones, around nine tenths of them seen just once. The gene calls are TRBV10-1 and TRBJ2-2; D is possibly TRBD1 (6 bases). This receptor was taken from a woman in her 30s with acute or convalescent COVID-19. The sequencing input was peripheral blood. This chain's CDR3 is CASSERQAGSGELFF. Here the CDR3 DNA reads TGCGCCAGCAGTGAGAGACAGGCCGGTTCCGGGGAGCTGTTTTTT.